The TCR beta chain described here comes from a study of cytotoxic CD8 clonotypes in ibrutinib-treated CLL. Study context: An average of around 250,000 productive templates and some 99,000 productive rearrangements was obtained per sample. The study, taken as a whole, reports: Sampling times differed between sustained-remission and progressing patients.

The V gene's germline CDR1 is SGHAT and CDR2 FQNNGV. After removal of 5 bases from V and 4 bases from J, the junction contained 7 bases not matched to a gene. This CDR3 is built from 14 residues. Depth targeted 1 in 200,000 to 1 in 1 million T cells, averaging around 9.5x coverage per clonotype. TCRdb's copy holds only in-frame clones and misses some; the assay was immunoSEQ multiplex PCR. The sample yields approximately 350,000 clones, 67% seen once. In the case of this clone: The antigen is undetermined.

Here the sequenced sample was PBMCs, taken after 36 months of ibrutinib treatment. The sequence was collected from a human donor with chronic lymphocytic leukemia. The V and J genes are TRBV11-2 and TRBJ1-2, with 7 bases matching TRBD1. The CDR3 bases are TGTGCCAGCAGCACTCAAAGGACAGGCTATGGCTACACCTTC. Its protein is CASSTQRTGYGYTF.